The rows below give T cell receptor beta chains drawn from one sample of a study of blood T cell repertoires in COVID-19. TCRdb's table, derived via immunoSEQ multiplex PCR, lists solely in-frame clones and lacks some. The sample lists 300,000 or so clones, 70% to 90% seen once, with 5.5% to 6% in the top ten. Material: PBMCs or T cells enriched from blood (not recorded which). Receptors were obtained from a woman in her twenties or thirties who had recovered from COVID-19. Each CDR3 is given without its conserved first and last residue.

J | V | CDR3
TRBJ2-3 | TRBV5-1 | ASSSGILAETTDTQY
TRBJ2-6 | TRBV4-2 | ASSPLGGGRSGANVLT
TRBJ2-5 | TRBV7-2 | ASSWGQGRQETQY
TRBJ2-3 | TRBV14 | ASSQDLHFTDTQY
TRBJ2-7 | TRBV6-5 | ASSPDRRNEQY
TRBJ2-7 | TRBV7-9 | ASSPERGSSYEQY
TRBJ2-2 | TRBV27 | ASSLSSAGELF
TRBJ1-2 | TRBV4-3 | ASSQEVDYGYT
TRBJ2-1 | TRBV9 | ASSVAGQGWNEQF
TRBJ2-3 | TRBV24-1 | ATSEPHRPDTQY
TRBJ1-4 | TRBV19 | ASSPTLLATNEKLF
TRBJ1-6 | TRBV7-3 | ASRKEEPNSPLH
TRBJ1-2 | TRBV30 | ASTKNRQGSGYT
TRBJ1-3 | TRBV5-1 | ASSSVFSGNTIY
TRBJ2-7 | TRBV9 | ASSPGQGVSYEQY
TRBJ1-4 | TRBV4-3 | ASSQDRAWGDEKLF
TRBJ1-1 | TRBV6-1 | ASSEATGVGRNTEAF